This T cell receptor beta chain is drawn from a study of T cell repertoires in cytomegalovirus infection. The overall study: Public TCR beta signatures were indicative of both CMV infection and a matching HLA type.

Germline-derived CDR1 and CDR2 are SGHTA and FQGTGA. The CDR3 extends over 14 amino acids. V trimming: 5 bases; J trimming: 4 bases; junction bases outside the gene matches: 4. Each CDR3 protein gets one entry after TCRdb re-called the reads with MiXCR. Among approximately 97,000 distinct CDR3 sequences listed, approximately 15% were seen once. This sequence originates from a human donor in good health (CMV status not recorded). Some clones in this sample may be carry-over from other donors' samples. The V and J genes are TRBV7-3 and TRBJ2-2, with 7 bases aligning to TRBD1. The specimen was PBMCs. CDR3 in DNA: TGTGCCAGCAGCGCCAGGGGGTTCACCGGGGAGCTGTTTTTT. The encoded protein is CASSARGFTGELFF. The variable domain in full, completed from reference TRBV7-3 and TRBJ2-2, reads GAGVSQTPSNKVTEKGKYVELRCDPISGHTALYWYRQSLGQGPEFLIYFQGTGAADDSGLPNDRFFAVRPEGSVSTLKIQRTERGDSAVYLCASSARGFTGELFFGEGSRLTVL.